This note documents a single TCR beta chain sequence. As yet, its antigen is unknown. The junction departs from the called germline gene at one end, perhaps through a read error. The entry originates in a study of cytomegalovirus exposure and HLA in healthy donors. CDR1 is SQVTM and CDR2 is ANQGSEA in the germline V gene. CDR3 length equals 11 residues. Study-level findings and limits: Reported findings show TCR beta sequences accurately forecast HLA-A and HLA-B alleles in most subjects. Through in vitro validation, three CMV-associated chains were shown to be specific for CMV antigens. Available immune exposure information covered CMV serostatus only. Association of fewer than 20,000 TCR beta sequences with HLA alleles was found at 0.05 false discovery rate in a later analysis.

PCR primers comprised 60 Vbeta and 13 Jbeta primers. Some clones are missing from TCRdb's copy, which holds only in-frame ones; the method was immunoSEQ multiplex PCR. The sample contains 150,000 or so clones, roughly 70% of which appear only once. Sequencing was performed on PBMCs. The J gene is TRBJ2-7, the V gene TRBV29-1; D perhaps matches TRBD1 (5 bases). The TCR originated in a man in his late teens or twenties in good health and CMV-seropositive. The CDR3 spells CSVARGDEQCF. The CDR3, as DNA: TGCAGCGTTGCAAGGGGTGACGAGCAGTGCTTC.